The 7 T cell receptor beta chains in this list originate from one sample, sequenced in a study of T cells in Graves' hyperthyroidism and ophthalmopathy (dated by TCRdb to the late 2010s). Library method: multiplex PCR. Sequencing relied on an Illumina HiSeq 2000. Amplification of TCR beta CDR3 regions was carried out from RNA transcripts. A first-round RT-PCR of the TCR CDR3 used the HTBI primer set with the Qiagen OneStep RT-PCR kit. TCRdb handled the public reads itself, with Q25 trimming in fastp and clone calling in MiXCR, and kept productive beta chains. Records with the same CDR3 protein are collapsed into one entry carrying the most frequent genes and DNA. In this sample the table shows some 720,000 distinct CDR3 sequences, about a sixth of which occur a single time. The top ten constitute roughly 8% of the sample. Sequenced input: blood. The receptors shown here come from a man aged 18-30 years with Graves' hyperthyroidism.

This clonotype was counted many times. The V and J genes are TRBV5-8 and TRBJ2-3; the D gene is possibly TRBD2 (5 bases). CDR1 is SGHTS and CDR2 is YDEGEE in the germline V gene. The V and J ends lost 2 bases and 0 bases respectively, with 7 bases between them. The CDR3 loop spans 14 amino acids. The CDR3 here is CASSLLVSTDTQYF. The CDR3 DNA reads as TGTGCCAGCAGCTTACTAGTAAGCACAGATACGCAGTATTTT.

This clonotype was found a few times. J is TRBJ2-1 and V is TRBV5-5, with 7 bases identical to TRBD1. The V segment lost 4 bases and the J segment 7 bases; nucleotides outside the gene matches: 11. This CDR3 spans 15 amino acids. Germline CDR1 is SGHKS and CDR2 is YYEKEE (reference sequence). The CDR3 reads CASSTRQGPWNEQFF. The CDR3 DNA sequence: TGTGCCAGCAGCACGAGACAGGGTCCTTGGAATGAGCAGTTCTTC. Supplemented by reference TRBV5-5 and TRBJ2-1, the full variable domain reads DAGVTQSPTHLIKTRGQQVTLRCSPISGHKSVSWYQQVLGQGPQFIFQYYEKEERGRGNFPDRFSARQFPNYSSELNVNALLLGDSALYLCASSTRQGPWNEQFFGPGTRLTVL.

The chain employs TRBV19 and TRBJ1-1; D possibly corresponds to TRBD1 (5 bases). This CDR3 is 18 amino acids long. Looked up from germline, CDR1 is LNHDA and CDR2 is SQIVND (reference sequence). V was trimmed by 5 bases and J by 1 base, leaving 23 bases between them. Here the CDR3 reads CASSPRAGGVVTNTEAFF. DNA for the CDR3: TGTGCCAGTAGTCCCCGAGCTGGGGGGGTAGTTACGAACACTGAAGCTTTCTTT.

The rearrangement links TRBV9 to TRBJ1-5; D is perhaps TRBD1 (6 bases). The CDR3 runs to 15 residues. The V gene lost 3 bases and the J gene lost 1 base, with 11 bases spanning the gap. The germline V gene encodes CDR1 SGDLS and CDR2 YYNGEE. In DNA form, the CDR3 reads TGTGCCAGCAGCGCCACAGGGATGAGCAATCAGCCCCAGCATTTT. Translating it yields CASSATGMSNQPQHF. The variable domain in full, with the rest retrieved from reference TRBV9 and TRBJ1-5, is DSGVTQTPKHLITATGQRVTLRCSPRSGDLSVYWYQQSLDQGLQFLIQYYNGEERAKGNILERFSAQQFPDLHSELNLSSLELGDSALYFCASSATGMSNQPQHFGDGTRLSIL.

There are many counts of this clonotype. This chain joins TRBV27 and TRBJ1-4, with D tentatively TRBD1 (6 bases). Germline CDR1 MNHEY, CDR2 SMNVEV (reference sequence). Trimming took off 3 bases at V and 5 bases at J, with 7 bases between the two ends. CDR3 length: 13 residues. The CDR3 sequence: CASSFGQNEKLFF. The DNA of the CDR3 is TGTGCCAGCAGTTTTGGACAGAATGAAAAACTGTTTTTT.

This clonotype was seen ten or more times. The chain combines TRBV28 with TRBJ2-1; TRBD2 is a possible D gene (6 bases). Looked up from germline, CDR1 is MDHEN and CDR2 is SYDVKM. The CDR3 runs to 14 residues. Deletions cut 5 bases from V and 5 bases from J, with 13 bases between. CDR3 nucleotides: TGTGCCAGCAGTCAACTCGGGGGAAACAATGAGCAGTTCTTC. This codes for CASSQLGGNNEQFF.

This sequence joins TRBV19 and TRBJ2-7; 8 nucleotides align to TRBD1. There are 15 residues in the CDR3. The V and J ends lost 8 bases and 5 bases, in that order; junction bases with no gene match: 14. Germline V lookup: CDR1 LNHDA, CDR2 SQIVND (reference sequence). The CDR3, as DNA: TGTGCCAGTTCCGAAACGGACAGGGCGATGGACGAGCAGTACTTC. This translates into CASSETDRAMDEQYF.